These 25 T cell receptor beta chains originate from one sample sequenced in a study of T cells after yellow fever vaccination. TCRdb re-called the 5' RACE reads through MiXCR, storing one row per CDR3 protein. The repertoire holds nearly 350,000 distinct CDR3 sequences, with approximately 8% as singletons. The sequences come from PBMCs, collected about 49 days after the first yellow fever vaccination. The receptors were sampled from a man aged 18 to 35 who received the YFV17D yellow fever vaccine.

This clonotype turned up a few times. CDR3 in amino acids: CASSFEPSQETQYF. The CDR3 DNA is TGTGCCAGCAGCTTCGAGCCCAGCCAAGAGACCCAGTACTTC. V and J are TRBV7-9 and TRBJ2-5; D call uncertain. There are 14 residues in the CDR3. Germline assignment: CDR1 SEHNR and CDR2 FQNEAQ (reference sequence). Trimming removed 3 bases at V and 1 base at J, with 9 bases between.

This chain connects TRBV12-3 or TRBV12-4 to TRBJ1-5; D not certain. The CDR3 loop spans 13 amino acids. V shed 3 bases and J shed 1 base, with 4 bases lying between them. The CDR3, as DNA: TGTGCCAGCAGTTTTTCAAGCAATCAGCCCCAGCATTTT. Translated, it gives CASSFSSNQPQHF.

The chain joins TRBV6-1 to TRBJ2-3; 8 bases map to TRBD2. The V and J ends lost 6 bases and 2 bases, in that order; junction bases with no gene match: 7. Germline V CDR1 and CDR2: MNHNS, SASEGT. This CDR3 is built from 15 residues. This CDR3 is CASRRAGDDTDTQYF. The CDR3 nucleotides are TGTGCCAGCAGGAGAGCGGGGGACGACACAGATACGCAGTATTTT.

This clonotype was observed a few times. The rearrangement joins TRBV3-1 to TRBJ1-4, with D perhaps TRBD1 (6 bases). Per germline, CDR1 LGHDT and CDR2 YNNKEL (reference sequence). The CDR3 runs 15 residues. Trimming pared 6 bases from V and 7 bases from J, leaving 18 bases between. The CDR3 bases are TGTGCCAGCAGTCACGTGGGGGGCGATGGTGAAAAACTGTTTTTT. It encodes CASSHVGGDGEKLFF.

This chain connects TRBV7-2 to TRBJ2-5; D gene uncertain. The CDR3 extends over 14 amino acids. The germline CDR1 and CDR2 sequences are SGHTA and FQGNSA. The V end was cut by 5 bases, the J end by 2 bases, with 12 bases between. In nucleotides, the CDR3 is TGTGCCAGCAGCCCGGACGATAGACAAGAGACCCAGTACTTC. Translating it yields CASSPDDRQETQYF.

This chain connects TRBV6-1 to TRBJ1-1; no clear D gene. The germline CDR1 and CDR2 sequences are MNHNS and SASEGT. Trimming stripped 6 bases from V and 4 bases from J, with 12 bases between. The CDR3 consists of 13 residues. The CDR3 here is CASRTAAGTEAFF. CDR3 in DNA: TGTGCCAGCAGGACCGCCGCGGGCACTGAAGCTTTCTTT.

This clonotype has a handful of counts. The chain uses TRBV10-3 and TRBJ2-7; a weak D match, TRBD1 (5 bases). The CDR3 is 13 amino acids. The germline V and J ends were trimmed by 6 bases and 1 base, with 10 bases remaining between them. CDR1 is ENHRY, CDR2 SYGVKD, per germline. CDR3 nucleotide sequence: TGTGCCATCAGACAGGTTTCTTCCTACGAGCAGTACTTC. As protein: CAIRQVSSYEQYF.

This clonotype was found a few times. The chain couples TRBV19 to TRBJ1-2, with a tentative D call TRBD1 (6 bases). Trimming pared 11 bases from V and 4 bases from J, leaving 20 bases between. This CDR3 region has 14 residues. The germline V gene encodes CDR1 LNHDA and CDR2 SQIVND (reference sequence). CDR3 DNA: TGTGCCTGCCGGGGAGCAGGGGAGCTCTATGGCTACACCTTC. Translation gives CACRGAGELYGYTF.

The rearrangement joins TRBV10-3 to TRBJ1-6; D is unclear. Germline assignment: CDR1 ENHRY and CDR2 SYGVKD. V was shortened by 3 bases and J by 6 bases, with 3 bases between the two germline ends. The CDR3 consists of 12 residues. The CDR3, as DNA: TGTGCCATCAGTGACGTTAATTCACCCCTCCACTTT. Its translation: CAISDVNSPLHF.

This clonotype has a handful of counts. V is TRBV18 and J is TRBJ2-1; the match to TRBD2 covers 9 bases. The CDR3 is 15 amino acids. V gave up 2 bases and J gave up 7 bases; unmatched junction bases: 6. CDR1 is KGHSH and CDR2 is LQKENI in the germline V gene. This CDR3 reads CASSPLPSGDNEQFF. DNA for the CDR3: TGTGCCAGCTCACCATTGCCTAGCGGGGATAATGAGCAGTTCTTC.

This clonotype turned up a few times. V gene TRBV5-1 combines with J gene TRBJ2-5; unclear D gene. CDR3 length: 14 amino acids. CDR1 is SGHRS, CDR2 YFSETQ, per germline. V was shortened by 0 bases and J by 3 bases, with 9 bases between the two germline ends. The CDR3 reads CASSLVSGEETQYF. The DNA for the CDR3 is TGCGCCAGCAGCTTGGTTTCCGGAGAAGAGACCCAGTACTTC.

The chain carries TRBV30 and TRBJ1-2; 8 bases map to TRBD1. Germline V gene data show CDR1 as GTSNPN and CDR2 as SVGIG (reference sequence). Trimming removed 3 bases from V and 8 bases from J; junction bases left unmatched: 8. The CDR3 runs to 13 residues. CDR3 in amino acids: CAWSAGGSWGYTF. The CDR3 DNA follows: TGTGCCTGGAGCGCAGGGGGCTCTTGGGGCTACACCTTC.

V is TRBV11-2 and J is TRBJ1-4; D is possibly TRBD1 (6 bases). There are 18 residues in the CDR3. Germline CDR1 and CDR2: SGHAT and FQNNGV. V dropped 5 bases and J dropped 10 bases, with 29 bases sitting between them. CDR3 coding DNA: TGTGCCAGCAGCGCGCGGACAACGAAGGGACAAGAAGGGGGAAAACTGTTTTTT. Encoded protein: CASSARTTKGQEGGKLFF. Combining the CDR3 with reference TRBV11-2 and TRBJ1-4 gives the whole variable domain EAGVAQSPRYKIIEKRQSVAFWCNPISGHATLYWYQQILGQGPKLLIQFQNNGVVDDSQLPKDRFSAERLKGVDSTLKIQPAKLEDSAVYLCASSARTTKGQEGGKLFFGSGTQLSVL.

The V call is TRBV10-3, the J call TRBJ1-1; 7 nucleotides agree with TRBD1. Germline V gene sequence: CDR1 ENHRY, CDR2 SYGVKD. V lost 7 bases to trimming and J lost 3 bases; unmatched junction nucleotides: 11. CDR3 length: 15 residues. This chain's CDR3 is CAITDLAGGYTEAFF. The CDR3, as DNA: TGTGCCATCACCGACCTGGCAGGGGGGTACACTGAAGCTTTCTTT.

The sample holds a few counts of this clonotype. The chain uses TRBV7-9 and TRBJ2-3; TRBD2 agrees at 8 bases. Per germline, CDR1 SEHNR and CDR2 FQNEAQ (reference sequence). The CDR3 is 15 amino acids. Trimming cost V 5 bases and J 2 bases; bases outside gene matches: 6. DNA of the CDR3: TGTGCCAGCAGCGGGCCGGGGGGGCCCACAGATACGCAGTATTTT. This sequence encodes CASSGPGGPTDTQYF.

This clonotype has only a few counts. This chain connects TRBV30 to TRBJ1-6; 9 positions match TRBD1. CDR3 length equals 13 residues. Germline CDR1 is GTSNPN and CDR2 is SVGIG (reference sequence). J was trimmed by 14 bases and V by 5 bases; bases with no gene match: 10. Written as DNA, the CDR3 is TGTGCCTGGCACCGGGACAGGGCAACGACCCTCCACTTT. Protein product: CAWHRDRATTLHF.

This clonotype was observed a handful of times. The chain is built from TRBV3-1 and TRBJ2-3; 8 bases fit TRBD2. Losses at the gene ends were 5 bases for V and 0 bases for J; bases not matched to a gene: 7. The CDR3 has 16 residues. Germline V gene sequence: CDR1 LGHDT, CDR2 YNNKEL (reference sequence). CDR3 coding DNA: TGTGCCAGCAGCGTTCCCGGGACTAGGAGCACAGATACGCAGTATTTT. Translated: CASSVPGTRSTDTQYF.

CDR3 protein: CSAGATSGAKYNEQFF. The CDR3 coding sequence is TGCAGTGCTGGAGCGACTAGCGGGGCGAAATACAATGAGCAGTTCTTC. The rearrangement links TRBV20-1 to TRBJ2-1, with 11 nucleotides matching TRBD2. Germline trimming cut 5 bases from V and 4 bases from J; bases unmatched to any gene: 10. The CDR3 runs to 16 residues. Per germline, CDR1 DFQATT and CDR2 SNEGSKA (reference sequence).

V usage is TRBV11-1 and J usage is TRBJ2-2; D call uncertain. This CDR3 has 14 residues. Germline CDR1 SGHAT, CDR2 FQDESV (reference sequence). V was shortened by 7 bases and J by 6 bases, with 15 bases between the two germline ends. The CDR3: CASIDATYPGELFF. In nucleotides, the CDR3 is TGTGCCAGCATCGACGCCACCTATCCCGGGGAGCTGTTTTTT.

This clonotype was picked up a small number of times. V gene TRBV5-1 combines with J gene TRBJ2-5; D is perhaps TRBD1 or TRBD2 (5 bases each). The length of the CDR3 is 14 residues. The V end was cut by 2 bases, the J end by 3 bases, with 11 bases between. Germline values: CDR1 SGHRS, CDR2 YFSETQ. CDR3 bases: TGCGCCAGCAGCTTCACCGGGGCCGAAGAGACCCAGTACTTC. Encoded protein: CASSFTGAEETQYF.

The gene calls are TRBV6-5 and TRBJ2-7; 7 bases match TRBD2. Germline V gene lookup returns CDR1 MNHEY and CDR2 SVGAGI. This CDR3 is built from 12 residues. V lost 2 bases and J lost 7; bases outside the gene matches: 2. CDR3 bases: TGTGCCAGCAGTTACAGGGAGGGGGAGCAGTACTTC. Translating it yields CASSYREGEQYF.

This clonotype was seen repeatedly, ten times or more. The V call is TRBV7-2, the J call TRBJ2-1; no definite D call. Trimming cost V 1 base and J 0 bases, with 7 bases left between them. CDR1 SGHTA and CDR2 FQGNSA come from the germline V gene. This CDR3 is built from 15 residues. CDR3 coding DNA: TGTGCCAGCAGCTTAGGGATGAGCTCCTACAATGAGCAGTTCTTC. Residues: CASSLGMSSYNEQFF.

This clonotype was counted between two and nine times. The chain is built from TRBV12-3 or TRBV12-4 and TRBJ2-7, with D possibly being TRBD1 or TRBD2 (6 bases each). V was trimmed by 4 bases and J by 3 bases, leaving 31 bases between them. This CDR3 contains 20 residues. Written as DNA, the CDR3 is TGTGCCAGCAGTTCCCCCGGGACGGGGGCCACAATGGCGGGGCGCTACGAGCAGTACGTC. Residues: CASSSPGTGATMAGRYEQYV.

The V call is TRBV25-1, the J call TRBJ1-4, with D possibly being TRBD1 (5 bases). The CDR3 consists of 15 residues. Trimming stripped 3 bases from V and 7 bases from J, with 15 bases between. CDR1 and CDR2 from the germline V gene are MGHDK and SYGVNS. The chain's CDR3 is CASSESLDKFEKLFF. The CDR3 DNA is TGTGCCAGCAGTGAGTCCTTGGACAAATTTGAAAAACTGTTTTTT.

This clonotype was found a few times. The gene calls are TRBV3-1 and TRBJ2-5; D possibly corresponds to TRBD1 (8 bases). CDR3 length: 15 amino acids. Trimming pared 4 bases from V and 4 bases from J, leaving 16 bases between. Germline V CDR1 and CDR2: LGHDT, YNNKEL (reference sequence). CDR3 nucleotide sequence: TGTGCCAGCAGCCCCCGACAGGGGAGGGGAGAGACCCAGTACTTC. As protein: CASSPRQGRGETQYF.